This T cell receptor (beta chain) appears in the sequencing data of a study of cytomegalovirus exposure and HLA in healthy donors. Overall study findings and caveats: Among TCR beta chains of equal frequency, HLA-associated ones were more clonally expanded in a later analysis.

CDR1 and CDR2 (germline): SNHLY, FYNNEI. The V gene lost 4 bases and the J gene lost 1 base, with 7 bases spanning the gap. The CDR3 covers 13 residues. Primers included in the PCR were 60 Vbeta and 13 Jbeta primers. Some clones are missing from TCRdb's copy, which holds only in-frame ones; the method was immunoSEQ multiplex PCR. The sample has 100,000 to 150,000 clones; 65% to 75% are singletons. This clone was seen many times. Its antigen is still unknown. The V gene is TRBV2, the J gene TRBJ1-1, with a weak D call TRBD1 (5 bases). This TCR was sampled from a woman in her forties or fifties in good health and CMV-seropositive. Sequenced material: PBMCs. The CDR3: CASSGGENTEAFF. The CDR3 DNA follows: TGTGCCAGCAGTGGGGGCGAGAACACTGAAGCTTTCTTT. Using reference TRBV2 and TRBJ1-1 for the parts outside the CDR3, the full variable domain is EPEVTQTPSHQVTQMGQEVILRCVPISNHLYFYWYRQILGQKVEFLVSFYNNEISEKSEIFDDQFSVERPDGSNFTLKIRSTKLEDSAMYFCASSGGENTEAFFGQGTRLTVV.